This is a list of T cell receptor beta chains from one sample in a study of blood T cells in healthy people across ages. TCRdb fed the 5' RACE reads into MiXCR, producing one record per CDR3 protein. The sample contains around 750,000 distinct CDR3 sequences, 40% to 65% of which appear only once. Sequencing was done on a sample of blood. All receptors derive from an elderly man in good health. Both conserved end residues are part of each CDR3. Each record gives: clone size, V gene, J gene, D gene, CDR3 DNA, CDR3 protein. A D gene is named only where the DNA matches it firmly. For some rows the clone size is stated as once, few or many, or as a class when expanded; others skip it.

.	TRBV12-3/TRBV12-4	TRBJ2-7	.	TGTGCCAGCAGCCCGGGCTCAATCTACGAGCAGTACTTC	CASSPGSIYEQYF
.	TRBV20-1	TRBJ2-7	.	TGCAGTGCGAGAAACGGACCCTACGAGCAGTACTTC	CSARNGPYEQYF
many	TRBV6-1	TRBJ2-1	TRBD2	TGTGCCAGCAGTGAAGTTGCGGGGGGCTCCTACAATGAGCAGTTCTTC	CASSEVAGGSYNEQFF
.	TRBV29-1	TRBJ1-2	.	TGCAGCGTTGGGCAGTATGGCTACACCTTC	CSVGQYGYTF
.	TRBV7-9	TRBJ2-1	.	TGTGCCAGCAGCCGGGGGCGCCCAACCTACAATGAGCAGTTCTTC	CASSRGRPTYNEQFF
few	TRBV12-3/TRBV12-4	TRBJ1-4	.	TGTGCCAGCAGTCTCCCCCCAACTAATGAAAAACTGTTTTTT	CASSLPPTNEKLFF
few	TRBV6-6	TRBJ2-1	.	TGTGCCAGCAGTTACGGCGGCCTCGGCTACAATGAGCAGTTCTTC	CASSYGGLGYNEQFF
few	TRBV20-1	TRBJ2-5	TRBD2	TGCAGTGCTAGAGGGCCGGGACTAGCGGGAGCCAAGCAGTACTTC	CSARGPGLAGAKQYF
.	TRBV7-9	TRBJ2-5	.	TGTGCCAGCATCTTAGCTGGCGGGGAGCAGTACTTC	CASILAGGEQYF
many	TRBV6-4	TRBJ2-4	TRBD1	TGTGCCAGCAGTGACGAACGGGACAGCGCTTACAAAAACATTCAGTACTTC	CASSDERDSAYKNIQYF
.	TRBV2	TRBJ1-1	.	TGTGCCAGCAAGGAGGTAGCGGGGACTACCATGAACACTGAAGCTTTCTTT	CASKEVAGTTMNTEAFF
.	TRBV20-1	TRBJ1-2	.	TGCAGTGCTGTGGGCCAGGGCGGCTATGGCTACACCTTC	CSAVGQGGYGYTF
few	TRBV29-1	TRBJ2-1	TRBD1	TGCAGCGGTACGGACAGGTCGAGCTCCTACAATGAGCAGTTCTTC	CSGTDRSSSYNEQFF
.	TRBV12-3/TRBV12-4	TRBJ2-1	.	TGTGCCAGCAGTTCCCCAGGGGTGGGAGTACTATATGAGCAGTTCTTC	CASSSPGVGVLYEQFF
.	TRBV5-1	TRBJ1-1	.	TGCGCCAGCAGCTTGGACGCGTACACTGAAGCTTTCTTT	CASSLDAYTEAFF
.	TRBV5-1	TRBJ2-7	TRBD2	TGCGCCAGCAGCTTCCGACTAGCGGCTACCAATGAGCAGTACTTC	CASSFRLAATNEQYF
.	TRBV29-1	TRBJ1-2	TRBD1	TGCAGCGTAGCCTTAAGGGACAGGGCGACCAGGGGCTACACCTTC	CSVALRDRATRGYTF
.	TRBV6-1	TRBJ2-1	TRBD2	TGTGCCAGCAGTGAAGGGGAGGGGACTAAAAGGAATGAGCAGTTCTTC	CASSEGEGTKRNEQFF
few	TRBV7-2	TRBJ1-5	.	TGTGCCAGCAGCTTATCTGCGGGACTCCGGGGTAAGCCCCAGCATTTT	CASSLSAGLRGKPQHF
.	TRBV10-3	TRBJ2-5	.	TGTGCCATCAGTGAGAGGCAGGGGAGGGAGACCCAGTACTTC	CAISERQGRETQYF
.	TRBV6-1	TRBJ2-1	TRBD2	TGTGCCAGCAGAGGGACTAGCGGGAGGGCCGGCGACTACAATGAGCAGTTCTTC	CASRGTSGRAGDYNEQFF
.	TRBV18	TRBJ2-1	.	TGTGCCAGCTCACCCGGACTCCACAATGAGCAGTTCTTC	CASSPGLHNEQFF
few	TRBV11-1	TRBJ2-5	.	TGTGCCAGCAGCTTAGCGTACGGGTACCAAGAGACCCAGTACTTC	CASSLAYGYQETQYF
few	TRBV2	TRBJ1-2	TRBD1	TGTGCCAGCACCCTCCGGGAGGACAGGGTCTATGGCTACACCTTC	CASTLREDRVYGYTF
few	TRBV15	TRBJ2-3	.	TGTGCCACCTCCATGGCGGCGAGAGTAGATACGCAGTATTTT	CATSMAARVDTQYF
.	TRBV9	TRBJ2-3	TRBD2	TGTGCCAGCAGCCCTCGGACTAGCGGGAGATATAGCACAGATACGCAGTATTTT	CASSPRTSGRYSTDTQYF
.	TRBV10-2	TRBJ2-7	.	TGCGCCAGCAGCATTTCCGCGGGCGAGCAGTACTTC	CASSISAGEQYF
few	TRBV12-3/TRBV12-4	TRBJ2-3	.	TGTGCCAGCAGTAGACGACGGGGAAGGGGGATGGATACGCAGTATTTT	CASSRRRGRGMDTQYF
few	TRBV4-1	TRBJ2-3	.	TGCGCCAGCAGCCGCGACTCAGACAGATACGCGTATTTT	CASSRDSDRYAYF
few	TRBV6-6	TRBJ1-1	.	TGTGCCAGCATTAGGCAGAACACTGAAGCTTTCTTT	CASIRQNTEAFF
few	TRBV5-1	TRBJ1-6	.	TGCGCCAGCAGCTCGGGCGATTCACCCCTCCACTTT	CASSSGDSPLHF
few	TRBV3-1	TRBJ2-6	TRBD1	TGTGCCAGCAGCCAACGACAGGGGTCCTCTGGGGCCAACGTCCTGACTTTC	CASSQRQGSSGANVLTF
once	TRBV12-3/TRBV12-4	TRBJ1-2	TRBD1	TGTGCCAGCAGTTGGACAGGGGTTTATGGCTACACCTTC	CASSWTGVYGYTF
.	TRBV2	TRBJ1-1	.	TGTGCCAGCAACGTGGGGCAGGGTACTGAAGCTTTCTTT	CASNVGQGTEAFF
.	TRBV12-3/TRBV12-4	TRBJ2-5	.	TGTGCCAGCAGTTTCTACCGAGGCGACCAGCAGTACTTC	CASSFYRGDQQYF
few	TRBV7-9	TRBJ2-7	TRBD2	TGTGCCAGCAGCTTAGCGAGGGGACTAGCGGGAGTCTACGAGCAGTACTTC	CASSLARGLAGVYEQYF
.	TRBV20-1	TRBJ1-1	TRBD1	TGCAGTGCTACTCATCCGGGACAGGGATTAGCTTTCTTT	CSATHPGQGLAFF
.	TRBV3-1	TRBJ2-3	TRBD2	TGTGCCAGCAGCGAGGGACTAGGAGGCCAGTATTTT	CASSEGLGGQYF
.	TRBV20-1	TRBJ2-6	.	TGCAGTGTTGTCGACAACCTCTCTGGGGCCAACGTCCTGACTTTC	CSVVDNLSGANVLTF
.	TRBV5-5	TRBJ1-5	.	TGTGCCAGCAGCTTGAGTGGGGGGGCAGGGGGCAATCAGCCCCAGCATTTT	CASSLSGGAGGNQPQHF
few	TRBV12-5	TRBJ2-3	TRBD2	TGTGCTAGTGGTTTGACCCCCGGGACTAGCGGCCCATGGACCACAGATACGCAGTATTTT	CASGLTPGTSGPWTTDTQYF
few	TRBV29-1	TRBJ2-1	TRBD2	TGCAGCGTTGCCGGGACTAGCGGGTCCCTAGATGGGGGTGAGCAGTTCTTC	CSVAGTSGSLDGGEQFF
few	TRBV7-9	TRBJ2-6	.	TGTGCCAGCAGCGGCGCGGGTAGTAGCTCTGGGGCCAACGTCCTGACTTTC	CASSGAGSSSGANVLTF
.	TRBV5-1	TRBJ2-6	TRBD1	TGCGCCAGCGGCTTAACCCTACAACAGGGGATTCCGGGCTCTGGGGCCAACGTCCTGACTTTC	CASGLTLQQGIPGSGANVLTF
few	TRBV6-1	TRBJ2-7	.	TGTGCCAGCAGTGAAGCTGGAGCCCGACGTCACGAGCAGTACTTC	CASSEAGARRHEQYF